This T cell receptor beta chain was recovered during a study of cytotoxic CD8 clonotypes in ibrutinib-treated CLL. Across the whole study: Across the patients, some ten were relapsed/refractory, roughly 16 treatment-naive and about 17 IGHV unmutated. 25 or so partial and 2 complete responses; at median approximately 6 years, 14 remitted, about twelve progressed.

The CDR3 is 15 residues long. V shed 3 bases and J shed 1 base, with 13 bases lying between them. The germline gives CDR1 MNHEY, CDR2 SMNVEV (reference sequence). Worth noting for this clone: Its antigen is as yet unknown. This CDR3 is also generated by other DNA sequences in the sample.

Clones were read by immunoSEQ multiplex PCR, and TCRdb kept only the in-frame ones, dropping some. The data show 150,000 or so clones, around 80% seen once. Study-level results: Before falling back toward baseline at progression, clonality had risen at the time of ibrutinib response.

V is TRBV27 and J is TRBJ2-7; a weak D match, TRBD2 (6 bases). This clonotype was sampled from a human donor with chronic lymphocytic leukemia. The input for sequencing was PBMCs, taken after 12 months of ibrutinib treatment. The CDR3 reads CASSFRTGLSYEQYF. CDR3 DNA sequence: TGTGCCAGCAGTTTTCGGACGGGACTGTCCTACGAGCAGTACTTC.